These 23 T cell receptor beta chains were all obtained from the same sample, sequenced in a study of T cells of healthy individuals. In TCRdb, the 5' RACE reads were re-called with MiXCR into one record per CDR3 protein. The table shows around 83,000 distinct CDR3 sequences, with about 5% occurring only once. The origin of the receptors is a female donor in good health.

The chain combines TRBV6-1 with TRBJ2-1, with D uncertain. This CDR3 is 13 amino acids long. The ends were cut back, 6 bases at V and 4 bases at J, with 10 bases in the middle. Germline CDR1 MNHNS, CDR2 SASEGT. CDR3 nucleotides: TGTGCCAGCAGCATGAAACCATACAATGAGCAGTTCTTC. Translating gives CASSMKPYNEQFF.

The chain combines TRBV5-6 with TRBJ1-1, with D possibly being TRBD1 (5 bases). Trimming took off 1 base at V and 0 bases at J, with 13 bases between the two ends. Looked up from germline, CDR1 is SGHDT and CDR2 is YYEEEE. CDR3 length: 16 amino acids. The CDR3 coding sequence is TGTGCCAGCAGCTTGTTCGGGGCCCCAATGAACACTGAAGCTTTCTTT. It is translated as CASSLFGAPMNTEAFF.

This clonotype came up a few times. CDR3 sequence: CASSSGSRGYNEQFF. DNA of the CDR3: TGTGCCAGTAGTAGTGGCTCACGAGGGTACAATGAGCAGTTCTTC. This sequence joins TRBV19 and TRBJ2-1; a weak D match, TRBD2 (5 bases). The CDR3 has 15 amino acids. CDR1 and CDR2 from the germline V gene are LNHDA and SQIVND (reference sequence). Trimming took off 4 bases at V and 4 bases at J, with 14 bases between the two ends.

The sample holds a few counts of this clonotype. The chain combines TRBV7-9 with TRBJ1-2; D call uncertain. The germline V and J ends were trimmed by 0 bases and 5 bases, with 4 bases remaining between them. Per germline, CDR1 SEHNR and CDR2 FQNEAQ (reference sequence). This CDR3 spans 12 amino acids. The CDR3: CASSLAEYGYTF. The CDR3, as DNA: TGTGCCAGCAGCTTAGCAGAGTATGGCTACACCTTC.

This clonotype was detected ten times or more. The chain couples TRBV9 to TRBJ2-6, with D possibly matching TRBD1 (7 bases). CDR1 SGDLS and CDR2 YYNGEE come from the germline V gene. The CDR3 is made up of 16 amino acids. V lost 4 bases, J lost 4 bases, and 15 bases lay in between. The CDR3 loop reads CASSPGGSAGANVLTF. CDR3 coding DNA: TGTGCCAGCAGCCCAGGGGGGAGTGCAGGGGCCAACGTCCTGACTTTC.

This clonotype was seen repeatedly, ten times or more. This sequence joins TRBV28 and TRBJ2-2; 9 bases align to TRBD1. Germline V gene data show CDR1 as MDHEN and CDR2 as SYDVKM. CDR3 size: 17 residues. Unmatched junction bases numbered 12, after V lost 6 bases and J lost 4 bases. The CDR3 nucleotides are TGTGCCAGCAGGAACTTTAAGGGACAGGGAGGCACCGGGGAGCTGTTTTTT. Protein sequence: CASRNFKGQGGTGELFF. The variable domain in full, with the rest retrieved from reference TRBV28 and TRBJ2-2, is DVKVTQSSRYLVKRTGEKVFLECVQDMDHENMFWYRQDPGLGLRLIYFSYDVKMKEKGDIPEGYSVSREKKERFSLILESASTNQTSMYLCASRNFKGQGGTGELFFGEGSRLTVL.

This clonotype was detected only a few times. V and J are TRBV30 and TRBJ2-2; D is undetermined. Germline CDR1 reads GTSNPN; CDR2 reads SVGIG (reference sequence). V lost 0 bases and J lost 5, with 4 bases in between. The CDR3 consists of 12 residues. CDR3 sequence (DNA): TGTGCCTGGAGTGTACTGACCGGGGAGCTGTTTTTT. This translates into CAWSVLTGELFF.

In its sample, this clonotype was seen a few times. The chain recombines TRBV7-9 with TRBJ1-4; 7 nucleotides align to TRBD1. V gave up 5 bases and J gave up 10 bases; unmatched junction bases: 13. The CDR3 totals 15 residues. Germline V gene sequence: CDR1 SEHNR, CDR2 FQNEAQ (reference sequence). The chain's CDR3 is CASSPPTGWQGKLFF. The CDR3 DNA is TGTGCCAGCAGCCCCCCGACAGGGTGGCAAGGAAAACTGTTTTTT.

V usage is TRBV7-2 and J usage is TRBJ2-7; D uncertain. The germline CDR1 and CDR2 sequences are SGHTA and FQGNSA. V lost 5 bases and J 0 bases, leaving 5 bases between the germline ends. This CDR3 comprises 12 residues. The CDR3 loop is CASSLSSYEQYF. As DNA, the CDR3 is TGTGCCAGCAGCCTCAGCTCCTACGAGCAGTACTTC. Supplemented by reference TRBV7-2 and TRBJ2-7, the full variable domain reads GAGVSQSPSNKVTEKGKDVELRCDPISGHTALYWYRQSLGQGLEFLIYFQGNSAPDKSGLPSDRFSAERTGGSVSTLTIQRTQQEDSAVYLCASSLSSYEQYFGPGTRLTVT.

CDR3 nucleotides: TGTGCCAGCAGTTACTCGACACCCGGACAGGGATTCTCTTCTTATAATTCACCCCTCCACTTT. This gives the protein CASSYSTPGQGFSSYNSPLHF. The chain joins TRBV6-6 to TRBJ1-6, with 8 bases that match TRBD1. Germline V gene sequence: CDR1 MNHNY, CDR2 SVGAGI (reference sequence). The CDR3 length is 21 residues. Unmatched junction bases numbered 17, after V lost 0 bases and J lost 4 bases.

The sample holds a few counts of this clonotype. The V and J genes are TRBV9 and TRBJ1-2, with 7 positions matching TRBD1. From germline, CDR1 is SGDLS and CDR2 YYNGEE. V lost 3 bases to trimming and J lost 2 bases; unmatched junction nucleotides: 4. This CDR3 spans 14 amino acids. The CDR3 is CASSEDRLNYGYTF. The DNA for the CDR3 is TGTGCCAGCAGCGAGGACAGGTTAAACTATGGCTACACCTTC.

This clonotype appeared a few times. The chain combines TRBV6-2 or TRBV6-3 with TRBJ2-5, with D perhaps TRBD2 (7 bases). The CDR3 has 15 amino acids. Germline CDR1 is MNHEY and CDR2 is SVGEGT. Trimming stripped 2 bases from V and 5 bases from J, with 15 bases between. The CDR3 DNA reads as TGTGCCAGCAGTTACGGGGGGGCACGGAGCGAGACCCAGTACTTC. As protein: CASSYGGARSETQYF.

At least ten counts were recorded for this clonotype. The chain combines TRBV12-3 or TRBV12-4 with TRBJ2-1; 7 bases line up with TRBD2. V gave up 5 bases and J gave up 9 bases; unmatched junction bases: 16. The CDR3 is 16 amino acids. The CDR3 DNA reads as TGTGCCAGCAGTCCCTCCCCTCGCGCGGGAGAAGCTGAGCAGTTCTTC. It codes for CASSPSPRAGEAEQFF.

This clonotype was observed at least ten times. This rearrangement joins TRBV11-2 to TRBJ2-3, with TRBD1 identical over 7 bases. CDR1 and CDR2 (germline): SGHAT, FQNNGV. J gave up 3 bases and V 0 bases, and 12 bases lay outside the gene matches. This CDR3 is built from 18 residues. The CDR3 sequence: CASSLDRTGARGTDTQYF. The CDR3 DNA is TGTGCCAGCAGCTTAGACCGAACAGGGGCTCGAGGAACAGATACGCAGTATTTT.

The CDR3 DNA reads TGTGCCATCAGTATGGGACTAGCGTCTCTAGAGACCCAGTACTTC. Translation: CAISMGLASLETQYF. The chain carries TRBV10-3 and TRBJ2-5; TRBD2 agrees at 10 bases. Losses at the gene ends were 5 bases for V and 4 bases for J; bases not matched to a gene: 7. The germline V gene has CDR1 ENHRY and CDR2 SYGVKD. This CDR3 contains 15 residues.

This clonotype was seen more than once but under ten times. Here the CDR3 DNA reads TGTGCCAGCAGCCACGACAGCAACTATGGCTACACCTTC. It is translated as CASSHDSNYGYTF. V is TRBV14 and J is TRBJ1-2; D possibly corresponds to TRBD1 (5 bases). The CDR3 contains 13 residues. Trimming shortened V by 3 bases and J by 2 bases, and 7 bases separated the two germline ends. Germline V gives CDR1 SGHDN, CDR2 FVKESK.

This clonotype appeared a few times. The V and J genes are TRBV6-2 or TRBV6-3 and TRBJ1-5; the match to TRBD1 covers 8 bases. CDR3 size: 16 residues. Germline V gene lookup returns CDR1 MNHEY and CDR2 SVGEGT. The V gene end was trimmed by 6 bases and the J gene end by 1 base; junction bases not matched to a gene: 8. This chain's CDR3 is CASSEGQGRSNQPQHF. Here the CDR3 DNA reads TGTGCCAGCAGCGAAGGACAGGGTAGGAGCAATCAGCCCCAGCATTTT.

Points on this clonotype: This may be a read error, as it is one base from a much larger clone. This likely comes from a read error, as the CDR3 has no conserved phenylalanine or tryptophan at its end. The J gene is TRBJ2-1, the V gene TRBV24-1, with 9 positions matching TRBD1. This CDR3 is 16 amino acids long. V shed 9 bases and J 9 bases; nucleotides not matched to a gene: 17. The germline V gene encodes CDR1 KGHDR and CDR2 SFDVKD. CDR3 region: CATWGPGDRGIGEQFS. CDR3 coding DNA: TGTGCCACCTGGGGGCCAGGAGACAGGGGGATTGGTGAGCAGTTCTCC.

With regard to this clonotype: Given a much more abundant clone one base away, this may be a read error. This chain connects TRBV5-4 to TRBJ2-7, with D hard to call. This CDR3 region has 14 residues. Germline V gene lookup returns CDR1 SGHNT and CDR2 YYREEE (reference sequence). V lost 0 bases, J lost 2 bases, and 9 bases lay in between. The CDR3 DNA reads as TGTGCCAGCAGCTTGGAGCCCAGGACCTACGAGCAGTACTTC. Amino acids: CASSLEPRTYEQYF.

This chain connects TRBV12-3 or TRBV12-4 to TRBJ2-1; tentatively, D is TRBD1 or TRBD2 (6 bases each). Trimming pared 4 bases from V and 6 bases from J, leaving 16 bases between. This CDR3 has 15 residues. The CDR3 region has the DNA TGTGCCAGCAGTTCAGGGACCTGGGGGGCCAATGAGCAGTTCTTC. Translated, it gives CASSSGTWGANEQFF.

This clonotype was counted between two and nine times. V is TRBV3-1 and J is TRBJ2-1, with no clear D. Germline V gene lookup returns CDR1 LGHDT and CDR2 YNNKEL (reference sequence). The CDR3 runs to 12 residues. V lost 4 bases to trimming and J lost 7 bases, with 8 bases between them. CDR3 in DNA: TGTGCCAGCAGCCCTTTCGGAAATGAGCAGTTCTTC. This encodes CASSPFGNEQFF.

This clonotype was found many times. The chain recombines TRBV29-1 with TRBJ1-1; 7 positions match TRBD1. Germline V gives CDR1 SQVTM, CDR2 ANQGSEA. This CDR3 comprises 12 residues. V shed 7 bases, J shed 1 base, and the junction held 3 bases outside the gene matches. DNA for the CDR3: TGCAGCGCTAGACAGGGGAACACTGAAGCTTTCTTT. Its protein is CSARQGNTEAFF.

This chain joins TRBV27 and TRBJ1-1, with TRBD1 as a possible D gene (5 bases). The CDR3 spans 15 residues. The V and J ends lost 4 bases and 4 bases respectively, with 16 bases between them. Germline V gene lookup returns CDR1 MNHEY and CDR2 SMNVEV (reference sequence). CDR3 residues: CASSSRLRGVTEAFF. CDR3 nucleotide sequence: TGTGCCAGCAGTTCCCGACTGAGGGGCGTCACTGAAGCTTTCTTT.